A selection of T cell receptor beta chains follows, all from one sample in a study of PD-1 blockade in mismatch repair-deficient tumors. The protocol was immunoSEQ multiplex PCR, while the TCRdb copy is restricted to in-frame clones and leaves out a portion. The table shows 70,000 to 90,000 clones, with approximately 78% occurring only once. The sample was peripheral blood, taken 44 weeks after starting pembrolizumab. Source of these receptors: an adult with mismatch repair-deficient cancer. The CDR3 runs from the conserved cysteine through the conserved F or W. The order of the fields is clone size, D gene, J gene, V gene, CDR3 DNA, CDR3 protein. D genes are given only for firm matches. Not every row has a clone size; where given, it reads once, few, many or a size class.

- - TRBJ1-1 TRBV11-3 TGTGCCAGCAGCTCAGGGAACACTGAAGCTTTCTTT CASSSGNTEAFF
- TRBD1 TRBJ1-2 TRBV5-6 TGTGCCAGCAGGTCGCGCGGGACAGGGGAACATGGCTACACCTTC CASRSRGTGEHGYTF
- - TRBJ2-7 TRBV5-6 TGTGCCAGCAACGCCTACTCCTACGAGCAGTACTTC CASNAYSYEQYF
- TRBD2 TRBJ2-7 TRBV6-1 TGTGCCAGCAGTGAGACTAGCGGGATACAATACGAGCAGTACTTC CASSETSGIQYEQYF
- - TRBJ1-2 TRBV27 TGTGCCAGCTCCCTCGGGGGGGATAACTATGGCTACACCTTC CASSLGGDNYGYTF
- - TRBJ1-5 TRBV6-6 TGTGCCAGCAGTTACGGCAGGACCAATCAGCCCCAGCATTTT CASSYGRTNQPQHF
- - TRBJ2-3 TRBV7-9 TGTGCCAGCAGCGCAGTTAGCGGTTCTAGCACAGATACGCAGTATTTT CASSAVSGSSTDTQYF
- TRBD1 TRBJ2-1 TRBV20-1 TGCAGTGCCCCGACAGGGTATGAGCAGTTCTTC CSAPTGYEQFF
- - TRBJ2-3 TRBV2 TGTGCCAGCAGTGTCACTACGCAGTATTTT CASSVTTQYF
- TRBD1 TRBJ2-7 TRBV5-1 TGCGCCAGCAGCTTGGCCGAGACAGGGCACGAGCAGTACTTC CASSLAETGHEQYF
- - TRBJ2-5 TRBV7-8 TGTGCCAGCAGCTCCGACCCAGGGACGGAGACCCAGTACTTC CASSSDPGTETQYF
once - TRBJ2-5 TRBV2 TGTGCCAGCAGTGGAGAAAGCGGGTGGAAAGAGACCCAGTACTTC CASSGESGWKETQYF
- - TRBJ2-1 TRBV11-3 TGTGCCAGCAGCTTACCCCCAAAAGGGACTGGAGCGGTGGTTGAGCAGTTCTTC CASSLPPKGTGAVVEQFF
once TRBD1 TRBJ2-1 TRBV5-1 TGCGCCAGCAGTCTTGGGACAGGGGATAGCAATGAGCAGTTCTTC CASSLGTGDSNEQFF
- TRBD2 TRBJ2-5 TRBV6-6 TGTGCCAGCAGCCCCTTCCCAGCGGGAGAAGAGACCCAGTACTTC CASSPFPAGEETQYF
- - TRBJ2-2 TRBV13 TGTGCCAGCAGCTTGGGCGAGGGCACCGGGGAGCTGTTTTTT CASSLGEGTGELFF
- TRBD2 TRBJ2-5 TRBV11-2 TGTGCCAGCAGCCTAGCAGGCGGGAGGGGTGGAGAGACCCAGTACTTC CASSLAGGRGGETQYF
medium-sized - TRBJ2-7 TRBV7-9 TGTGCCAGCAGCCAGGATTACTACGAGCAGTACTTC CASSQDYYEQYF
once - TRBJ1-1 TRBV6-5 TGTGCCAGCAGAGCCGGTGGGAACACTGAAGCTTTCTTT CASRAGGNTEAFF
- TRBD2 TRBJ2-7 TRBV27 TGTGCCAGCAGCCAGGCCGGGACTACCTACGAGCAGTACTTC CASSQAGTTYEQYF
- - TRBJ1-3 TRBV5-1 TGCGCCAGCAGCTTGGAAGGCTCTGGAAACACCATATATTTT CASSLEGSGNTIYF
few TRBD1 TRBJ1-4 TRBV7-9 TGTGCCAGCAGCTGGACAGGGTCCCTTGAAAAACTGTTTTTT CASSWTGSLEKLFF
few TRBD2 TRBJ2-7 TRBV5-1 TGCGCCAGCAGCTTGACCGCCGGGACTAGCGGCTACGAGCAGTACTTC CASSLTAGTSGYEQYF
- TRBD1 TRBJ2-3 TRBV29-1 TGCAGCTACCACCGGGACAGGGGCACAGATACGCAGTATTTT CSYHRDRGTDTQYF
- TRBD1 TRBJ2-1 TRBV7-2 TGTGCCAGCAGCTTAGCGCCGACAGGGGGCTCCTACAATGAGCAGTTCTTC CASSLAPTGGSYNEQFF
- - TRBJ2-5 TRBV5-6 TGTGCCAGCAGCTTGGCCTGGGCAGGGGAAATGGAGACCCAGTACTTC CASSLAWAGEMETQYF
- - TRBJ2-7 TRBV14 TGTGCCAGCAGCCCGACCGGGACCTTCTACGAGCAGTACTTC CASSPTGTFYEQYF
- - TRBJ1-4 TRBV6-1 TGTGCCAGCAGTGAAGCGCGGAGCAGGCGGGCTAATGAAAAACTGTTTTTT CASSEARSRRANEKLFF
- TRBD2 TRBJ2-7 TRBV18 TGTGCCAGCTCCCCGTCTAGCGGGACCGTTAACGAGCAGTACTTC CASSPSSGTVNEQYF
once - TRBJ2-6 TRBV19 TGTGCCAGTAGTATAGGATCTGGGGCCAACGTCCTGACTTTC CASSIGSGANVLTF
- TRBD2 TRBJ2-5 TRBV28 TGTGCCAGCAGTTTGGGTACCGGGGGGCAAGAGACCCAGTACTTC CASSLGTGGQETQYF
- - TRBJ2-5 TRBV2 TGTGCCAGCAGTGAACGGTACTTGGAGACCCAGTACTTC CASSERYLETQYF
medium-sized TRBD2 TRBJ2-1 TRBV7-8 TGTGCCAGCAGCTTATGGCTAGCGGGAGGGGCGAATGAGCAGTTCTTC CASSLWLAGGANEQFF
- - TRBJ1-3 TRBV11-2 TGTGCCAGCAGCTTAGGGGAGGTTACTGGAAACACCATATATTTT CASSLGEVTGNTIYF
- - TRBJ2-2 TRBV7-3 TGTGCCAGCAGCCCAACTGATGCAGGTTGGACCGGGGAGCTGTTTTTT CASSPTDAGWTGELFF
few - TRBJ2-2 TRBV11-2 TGTGCCAGCAGCTCCGGGGGAAGGAGGGCCGGGGAGCTGTTTTTT CASSSGGRRAGELFF
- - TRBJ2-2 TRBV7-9 TGTGCCAGCAGCCGGTGGGCCGGGGAGCTGTTTTTT CASSRWAGELFF
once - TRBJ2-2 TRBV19 TGTGCCAGTACCTCGGACGGAACCGGGGAGCTGTTTTTT CASTSDGTGELFF
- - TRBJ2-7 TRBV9 TGTGCCAGCAGCGTAGGCCTAACATACGAGCAGTACTTC CASSVGLTYEQYF
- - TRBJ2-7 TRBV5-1 TGCGCCAGCAGCTTGTACAGGGTTGGACCCTACGAGCAGTACTTC CASSLYRVGPYEQYF
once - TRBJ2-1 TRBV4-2 TGTGCCAGCAGCCAAGATAGCGAGGCTGAGCAGTTCTTC CASSQDSEAEQFF
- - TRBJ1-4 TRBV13 TGTGCCAGCAGCTCCAGGGGAGGTCGGGGTGAAAAACTGTTTTTT CASSSRGGRGEKLFF
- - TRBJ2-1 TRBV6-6 TGTGCCAGTCGACTACTCCCGGGGAATGAGCAGTTCTTC CASRLLPGNEQFF
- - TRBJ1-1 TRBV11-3 TGTGCCAGCAGCCCTGGGGGCTTCGGGAACACTGAAGCTTTCTTT CASSPGGFGNTEAFF
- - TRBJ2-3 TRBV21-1 TGTGCCAGCAGCTCTCAAAGAGGGCAGGGCACAGATACGCAGTATTTT CASSSQRGQGTDTQYF
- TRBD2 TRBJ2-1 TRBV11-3 TGTGCCAGCACCCCCCCCACGGCGGGAGCTTACAATGAGCAGTTCTTC CASTPPTAGAYNEQFF
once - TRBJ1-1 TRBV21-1 TGTGCCAGCAGCAGTAGACAGGGAAGGGCGAACACTGAAGCTTTCTTT CASSSRQGRANTEAFF
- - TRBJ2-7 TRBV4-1 TGCGCCAGCAGCCAAGAGAGGAGCTACGAGCAGTACTTC CASSQERSYEQYF
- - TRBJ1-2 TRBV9 TGTGCCAGCAGCGTGAGCGGAACGGGAAGCCCTAACTATGGCTACACCTTC CASSVSGTGSPNYGYTF
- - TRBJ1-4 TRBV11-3 TGTGCCAGCAGACGGGGGGTTAATGAAAAACTGTTTTTT CASRRGVNEKLFF
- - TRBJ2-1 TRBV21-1 TGTGCCAGCAGCAAAGCGGGACCTTACAATGAGCAGTTCTTC CASSKAGPYNEQFF
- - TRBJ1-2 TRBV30 TGTGCCTGGAGTGCGACGACAGGAAGCTATGGCTACACCTTC CAWSATTGSYGYTF